This T cell receptor (beta chain) was identified during a study of blood T cells in healthy people across ages. General study findings and limits: The study found TCR beta diversity correlated strongly with naive T cell percentage. Age showed a roughly linear inverse relationship with TCR beta diversity per million T cells.

Turning to this clonotype: Its cognate antigen is unknown.

Germline V gives CDR1 MNHEY, CDR2 SMNVEV (reference sequence). V lost 6 bases and J 3 bases, leaving 15 bases between the germline ends. The CDR3 contains 15 residues. For the second PCR, which ran for 7 to 11 cycles, a sample-barcoded 5' primer and a J-beta primer mix were used. From each sample, at least 2.5 million paired-end reads containing CDR3 were obtained. TCRdb re-analysed the 5' RACE reads in MiXCR, keeping a single row per CDR3 protein. This table has some 1.7 million distinct CDR3 sequences, over 25% appearing once. Donors gave around 10 milliliters of peripheral blood apiece. The TCR was taken from a woman in her thirties in good health. V is TRBV27 and J is TRBJ2-1; D remains unclear. The material sequenced was blood. Here the CDR3 reads CASSADLRGYNEQFF. CDR3 DNA: TGTGCCAGCAGCGCGGACCTACGAGGCTACAATGAGCAGTTCTTC.